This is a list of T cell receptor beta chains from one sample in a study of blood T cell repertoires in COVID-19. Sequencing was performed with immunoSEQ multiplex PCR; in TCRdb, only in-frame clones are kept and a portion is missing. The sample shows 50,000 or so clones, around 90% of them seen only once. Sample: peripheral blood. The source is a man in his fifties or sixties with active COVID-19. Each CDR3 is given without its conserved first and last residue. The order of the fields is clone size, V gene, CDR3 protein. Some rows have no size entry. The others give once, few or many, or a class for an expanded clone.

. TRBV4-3 ASSRETSGSLNEQF
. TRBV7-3 ASSPGGKNEQF
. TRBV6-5 ASSGQWVNEQY
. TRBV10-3 AISHEGGAGNTIY
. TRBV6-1 ASSEYHQVHIYEQY
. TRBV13 ASSLVYLGVNTEAF
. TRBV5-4 ASSLAGGMLANTGELF
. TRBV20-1 SASARPAGGTDTQY
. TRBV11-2 ASSLGKGAIDEQY
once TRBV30 AWTTAYEQY
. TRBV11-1 ASTPGLAEYYEQY
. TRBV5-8 ASSKDPKSGETQY
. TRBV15 ATSRDYSIEELF
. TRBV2 ASRALAGGPGEQF
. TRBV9 ASSPEGGNEKLF
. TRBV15 ATSSQRLAPQETQY
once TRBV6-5 ASSYSLNTEAF
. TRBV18 ASSQNQAYGQLNEKLF
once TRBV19 ASSFRRGLQPQH
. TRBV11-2 ASSAKSGFSTDTQY
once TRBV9 ASSAGQTRSPLH
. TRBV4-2 ASSQEIGGDGYGYT
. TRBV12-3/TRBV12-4 ASSRGFTGELF
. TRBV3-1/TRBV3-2 ASSRTKNTEAF
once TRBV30 AWSVVSAGELF
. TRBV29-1 SVGGGTGANVLT
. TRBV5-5 ASSADSYNYGYT
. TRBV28 ASSLSGRTTSTDTQY
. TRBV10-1 ASSEDHRATGELF
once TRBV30 AWGGRSALNQPQH
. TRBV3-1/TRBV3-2 ASSQRGRGTTTNEKLF
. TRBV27 ASSLGSGRAYNEQF
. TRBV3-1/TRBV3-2 ASSQDIGRGETQY
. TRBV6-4 ASRTSGRGSYNEQF
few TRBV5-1 ASSPGLPGEALH
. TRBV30 AWSVRVMRGIQY
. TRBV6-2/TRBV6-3 ASSWPLLPGSYNEQF
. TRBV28 ASSPDYGYT
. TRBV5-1 ASNRQGSYNTGELF
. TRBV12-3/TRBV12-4 ASSLLREELF
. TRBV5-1 ATGQYTGELF
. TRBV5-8 ASSTGTGGYNEQF
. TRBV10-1 ASSEDRDYGYT
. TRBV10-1 ASSVPQGEQY
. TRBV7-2 ASRGLAGAYEQY
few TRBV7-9 ASSPENTEAF
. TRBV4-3 ASSQEIVGAGVGSQY
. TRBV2 ASSESRGGNDEQF
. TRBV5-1 ASSLAGGGVREKLF
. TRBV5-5 ASSLDRQVHMNTEAF